The source of this TCR beta chain is a study of Ad26.COV2.S vaccination and SARS-CoV-2 variants. Study summary: Ad26.COV2.S arm of COV1001 included the donor. Ad26.COV2.S, an intramuscular injection, was given once or twice 56 days apart. The study's findings and limits: The analyses of TCR breadth and depth may have understated the size of total T cell responses.

The CDR3 contains 15 residues. The J segment lost 5 bases and the V segment lost 5 bases, leaving 7 bases of the junction unmatched. Germline CDR1 is SGHTA and CDR2 is FQGNSA. Clones were read by immunoSEQ multiplex PCR, and TCRdb kept only the in-frame ones, dropping some. The sample records under 400,000 clones, roughly 87% being singletons. In its sample, this clone was seen once. Its antigen is undetermined. Stated treatment: around 19 received Ad26.COV2.S at low or high dose, single or two shots; about 5 received placebo; per-sample allocation not given. Collection of the samples took place on day 63 after the first injection of vaccine or placebo. An Ad26 vector that expressed Wuhan-strain SARS-CoV-2 spike constituted the vaccine.

The input for sequencing was peripheral blood, taken in a trial of Ad26.COV2.S vaccine versus placebo. The chain combines TRBV7-2 with TRBJ2-2; 8 nucleotides align to TRBD1. The TCR was taken from a person between 18 and 59 years old who received the Ad26.COV2.S COVID-19 vaccine or a placebo. This CDR3 reads CASSPGTGGTGELFF. The CDR3 nucleotides are TGTGCCAGCAGCCCCGGGACAGGAGGAACCGGGGAGCTGTTTTTT.